This T cell receptor beta chain was captured by sequencing in a study of T cells in Graves' hyperthyroidism and ophthalmopathy. V lost 3 bases and J 6 bases, leaving 14 bases between the germline ends. The CDR3 loop spans 14 amino acids. This clonotype was counted ten times or more. Its cognate antigen is unknown. Study-level findings and limits: A model built on 13 V-J features separated ophthalmopathy from stable hyperthyroidism. Model output signaled ophthalmopathy a median about seven months ahead of onset.

Stable Graves' hyperthyroidism meant no ophthalmopathy progression within 18 months. Patients were aged 18 to 65, had disease duration under 2 months, and had newly diagnosed hyperthyroidism. The investigators amplified TCR beta CDR3 regions from RNA transcripts. TCR CDR3 regions were first amplified by RT-PCR with HTBI primers. One entry per CDR3 protein results from TCRdb running MiXCR on the multiplex PCR reads. There are roughly 380,000 distinct CDR3 sequences in the sample; approximately 15% occur only once, and approximately 11% lies in the top ten. This chain uses TRBV12-3 or TRBV12-4 with TRBJ1-1; no definite D call. Specimen: blood. The receptor was derived from a woman aged 60-70 years with Graves' hyperthyroidism. The CDR3 DNA reads TGTGCCAGCAGTTTCCTTACGGGGAGGGCTGAAGCTTTCTTT. Protein sequence: CASSFLTGRAEAFF.